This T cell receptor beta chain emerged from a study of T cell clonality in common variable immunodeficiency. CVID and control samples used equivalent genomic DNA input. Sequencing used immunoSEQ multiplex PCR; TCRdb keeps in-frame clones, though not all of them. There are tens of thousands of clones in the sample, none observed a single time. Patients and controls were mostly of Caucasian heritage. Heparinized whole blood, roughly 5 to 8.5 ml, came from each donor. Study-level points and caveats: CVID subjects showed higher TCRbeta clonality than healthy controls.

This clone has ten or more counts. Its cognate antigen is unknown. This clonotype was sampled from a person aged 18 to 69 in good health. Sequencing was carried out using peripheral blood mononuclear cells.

The CDR3 is CASSPGGTGLFEQFF. The sequenced CDR3 bases are TGTGCCAGCTCACCGGGGGGGACAGGGCTCTTTGAG. V and J are TRBV18 and TRBJ2-1; 9 positions match TRBD1. The read gets to within 3 residues of the CDR3 end, and the germline J gene fills in the rest. The junction had 9 bases not matched to a gene; V was cut back by 3 bases and J by 9 bases. This CDR3 has 15 amino acids. Germline V gene data show CDR1 as KGHSH and CDR2 as LQKENI.